The 28 T cell receptor beta chains below were found in one sample sequenced in a study of T cell changes during pregnancy in multiple sclerosis. Profiling relied on immunoSEQ multiplex PCR, and the TCRdb table lists in-frame clones only, not all of them. The sample includes over 50,000 clones, about 90% of them seen just once. Sequencing used peripheral blood, obtained in the first trimester of pregnancy. These receptors were collected from a female donor in good health, enrolled as a control in a pregnancy study.

This clone occurred a few times. This sequence joins TRBV4-2 and TRBJ1-5; D not certain. CDR3 length equals 13 residues. V shed 0 bases and J shed 6 bases, with 6 bases lying between them. Germline loops: CDR1 LGHNA, CDR2 YNFKEQ. The CDR3 loop reads CASSQDLLQPQHF. The CDR3, as DNA: TGTGCCAGCAGCCAAGATCTCCTTCAGCCCCAGCATTTT.

V usage is TRBV29-1 and J usage is TRBJ1-2; a possible D gene is TRBD1 (5 bases). The V gene's germline CDR1 is SQVTM and CDR2 ANQGSEA. With 6 bases removed from V and 1 base from J, the gap between germline ends came to 18 bases. The CDR3 covers 15 residues. The DNA for the CDR3 is TGCAGCGTGGGGACTTTATCTCGGCTTAACTATGGCTACACCTTC. Translation gives CSVGTLSRLNYGYTF.

The rearrangement joins TRBV1 to TRBJ1-2; the table's D gene call, TRBD1, was not cross checked with the DNA. TRBV1 is recorded as a pseudogene. The CDR3 contains 14 residues. In nucleotides, the CDR3 is TGCACCAGCAGCCAACAGGGGGACGACTATGGCTACACCTTC. The encoded protein is CTSSQQGDDYGYTF.

This clone was counted between two and nine times. The rearrangement links TRBV9 to TRBJ1-5; 7 bases agree with TRBD1. The CDR3 spans 15 residues. J gave up 4 bases and V 1 base, and 5 bases lay outside the gene matches. Germline V lookup: CDR1 SGDLS, CDR2 YYNGEE. DNA of the CDR3: TGTGCCAGCAGCGTATCCCCACAGGGGAATCAGCCCCAGCATTTT. As protein: CASSVSPQGNQPQHF.

The chain uses TRBV5-1 and TRBJ1-4; D is unclear. This CDR3 has 15 amino acids. Trimming cost V 0 bases and J 3 bases, with 9 bases left between them. Germline CDR1 reads SGHRS; CDR2 reads YFSETQ. CDR3 nucleotides: TGCGCCAGCAGCTTGGAGAGGAGGGCTAATGAAAAACTGTTTTTT. Amino acid sequence: CASSLERRANEKLFF.

CDR3 protein: CASSQEARGIWPQHF. As DNA, the CDR3 is TGCGCCAGCAGCCAAGAAGCCAGGGGGATTTGGCCCCAGCATTTT. The gene calls are TRBV4-3 and TRBJ1-5, with 7 bases identical to TRBD1. Looked up from germline, CDR1 is LGHNA and CDR2 is YSLEER. The CDR3 is 15 residues long. Germline trimming cut 0 bases from V and 9 bases from J; bases unmatched to any gene: 8.

This clone turned up a few times. J is TRBJ1-1 and V is TRBV7-9, with D possibly being TRBD1 (5 bases). The V gene lost 1 base and the J gene lost 3 bases, with 15 bases spanning the gap. Looked up from germline, CDR1 is SEHNR and CDR2 is FQNEAQ (reference sequence). This CDR3 comprises 16 residues. CDR3 sequence reads: CASSLVGGVRHTEAFF. CDR3 DNA: TGTGCCAGCAGCTTAGTCGGGGGTGTACGGCACACTGAAGCTTTCTTT.

The V and J genes are TRBV11-3 and TRBJ1-6; 8 bases fit TRBD1. Germline V CDR1 and CDR2: SGHNT, YENEEA. The CDR3 is 15 amino acids. V lost 5 bases, J lost 11 bases, and 11 bases stayed unmatched. CDR3 region: CASSLDARTGPPLHF. CDR3 in DNA: TGTGCCAGCAGCCTCGACGCCAGGACAGGGCCACCCCTCCACTTT.

This clone was detected once. The chain uses TRBV19 and TRBJ2-1, with 7 bases matching TRBD1. The J segment lost 4 bases and the V segment lost 4 bases, leaving 10 bases of the junction unmatched. From germline, CDR1 is LNHDA and CDR2 SQIVND (reference sequence). The CDR3 is 16 amino acids. CDR3 sequence: CASSTEDRAVYNEQFF. DNA for the CDR3: TGTGCCAGTAGTACCGAAGACAGGGCGGTATACAATGAGCAGTTCTTC.

This clone was counted between two and nine times. The rearrangement links TRBV19 to TRBJ1-2; 7 bases are shared with TRBD1. The germline V gene has CDR1 LNHDA and CDR2 SQIVND (reference sequence). The CDR3 consists of 13 residues. Trimming cost V 4 bases and J 10 bases; bases outside gene matches: 9. CDR3 DNA sequence: TGTGCCAGTAGTACTCCGGGGAAGGGGGCCTACACCTTC. Its translation is CASSTPGKGAYTF. Full variable domain (rest looked up from reference TRBV19 and TRBJ1-2): DGGITQSPKYLFRKEGQNVTLSCEQNLNHDAMYWYRQDPGQGLRLIYYSQIVNDFQKGDIAEGYSVSREKKESFPLTVTSAQKNPTAFYLCASSTPGKGAYTFGSGTRLTVV.

This chain links TRBV9 with TRBJ1-2, with a weak D call TRBD1 (5 bases). The CDR3 covers 13 residues. Trimming took off 0 bases at V and 4 bases at J, with 7 bases between the two ends. Germline values: CDR1 SGDLS, CDR2 YYNGEE. The CDR3 nucleotides are TGTGCCAGCAGCGTAGGGGGCAGCTATGGCTACACCTTC. Translated: CASSVGGSYGYTF.

The rearrangement joins TRBV4-2 to TRBJ1-1, with TRBD1 as a possible D gene (6 bases). V lost 0 bases, J lost 6 bases, and 14 bases lay in between. CDR3 size: 15 residues. The germline V gene has CDR1 LGHNA and CDR2 YNFKEQ. CDR3 loop: CASSQDPQGKAEAFF. CDR3 nucleotides: TGTGCCAGCAGCCAAGATCCCCAGGGGAAAGCTGAAGCTTTCTTT.

The rearrangement links TRBV5-8 to TRBJ2-3; possible D gene TRBD2, 6 bases. The ends were cut back, 0 bases at V and 1 base at J, with 12 bases in the middle. CDR1 SGHTS and CDR2 YDEGEE come from the germline V gene. The CDR3 length is 16 residues. CDR3 sequence (DNA): TGTGCCAGCAGCTTGGTGCGGGGTGTAGGCACAGATACGCAGTATTTT. Translated: CASSLVRGVGTDTQYF. The full variable domain, in which reference TRBV5-8 and TRBJ2-3 provide the parts outside the CDR3, is EAGVTQSPTHLIKTRGQQATLRCSPISGHTSVYWYQQALGLGLQFLLWYDEGEERNRGNFPPRFSGRQFPNYSSELNVNALELEDSALYLCASSLVRGVGTDTQYFGPGTRLTVL.

This sequence joins TRBV6-6 and TRBJ2-5; D possibly corresponds to TRBD2 (5 bases). This CDR3 contains 12 residues. Germline V gene data show CDR1 as MNHNY and CDR2 as SVGAGI (reference sequence). Deletions cut 6 bases from V and 7 bases from J, with 12 bases between. CDR3 nucleotide sequence: TGTGCCAGCAGCCCCCTTGGAGGGACCCAGTACTTC. Its protein product is CASSPLGGTQYF.

This clone appeared a single time. The genes are TRBV5-4 and TRBJ2-3; TRBD2 agrees at 8 bases. CDR3 length: 15 residues. Germline V gives CDR1 SGHNT, CDR2 YYREEE (reference sequence). After removal of 0 bases from V and 0 bases from J, the junction contained 0 bases not matched to a gene. CDR3 bases: TGTGCCAGCAGCTTGGCGGGGGGGAGCACAGATACGCAGTATTTT. Translation: CASSLAGGSTDTQYF.

The chain uses TRBV7-2 and TRBJ1-4, with no clear D. CDR3 length equals 14 residues. Germline V CDR1 and CDR2: SGHTA, FQGNSA. V was cut by 2 bases and J by 0 bases, with 4 bases left in between. CDR3 coding DNA: TGTGCCAGCAGCTTACCGTCAACTAATGAAAAACTGTTTTTT. Its protein product is CASSLPSTNEKLFF.

The chain combines TRBV11-2 with TRBJ1-1; tentative D call: TRBD1 (5 bases). Between the trimmed V and J ends, which lost 5 bases and 7 bases, there was a span of 14 bases. The CDR3 consists of 13 residues. From germline, CDR1 is SGHAT and CDR2 FQNNGV. The CDR3 sequence: CASSLPGRGEAFF. The CDR3 DNA is TGTGCCAGCAGCCTTCCAGGGAGGGGTGAAGCTTTCTTT.

V usage is TRBV25-1 and J usage is TRBJ1-1; 8 bases fit TRBD1. V dropped 6 bases and J dropped 7; count of bases not matched to a gene: 7. Germline V CDR1 and CDR2: MGHDK, SYGVNS. The length of the CDR3 is 13 residues. The CDR3 bases are TGTGCCAGCAGAGACAGGGGAATCGGTGAAGCTTTCTTT. Protein sequence: CASRDRGIGEAFF.

The V gene is TRBV6-6, the J gene TRBJ1-2; D call uncertain. Germline assignment: CDR1 MNHNY and CDR2 SVGAGI (reference sequence). The V and J ends lost 7 bases and 1 base respectively, with 10 bases between them. The CDR3 consists of 13 residues. CDR3: CASKPGVNYGYTF. The CDR3 coding sequence is TGTGCCAGCAAGCCCGGGGTTAACTATGGCTACACCTTC.

V and J are TRBV11-3 and TRBJ2-3, with TRBD1 matching over 7 bases. Germline loops: CDR1 SGHNT, CDR2 YENEEA. Unmatched junction bases numbered 2, after V lost 5 bases and J lost 6 bases. The CDR3 has 12 residues. The CDR3 coding sequence is TGTGCCAGCAGCCGGGACAGTGATACGCAGTATTTT. Encoded protein: CASSRDSDTQYF.

The chain recombines TRBV6-5 with TRBJ1-6; 7 bases map to TRBD1. V gave up 5 bases and J gave up 7 bases; unmatched junction bases: 5. Per germline, CDR1 MNHEY and CDR2 SVGAGI. The CDR3 is made up of 14 amino acids. The chain's CDR3 is CASSRRGKNSPLHF. The CDR3 nucleotides are TGTGCCAGCAGTCGCAGGGGGAAAAATTCACCCCTCCACTTT.

This chain links TRBV30 with TRBJ2-7; 11 nucleotides agree with TRBD1. V was pared by 5 bases and J by 9 bases, with 6 bases of the junction left unmatched. The germline CDR1 and CDR2 sequences are GTSNPN and SVGIG (reference sequence). The CDR3 extends over 12 amino acids. The CDR3 sequence: CAWRTGGRRQYF. The CDR3 bases are TGTGCCTGGCGGACAGGGGGCAGACGGCAGTACTTC.

The chain employs TRBV7-9 and TRBJ1-4; 7 nucleotides agree with TRBD1. This CDR3 is 14 amino acids long. J gave up 3 bases and V 5 bases, and 3 bases lay outside the gene matches. Germline V gene sequence: CDR1 SEHNR, CDR2 FQNEAQ (reference sequence). CDR3 sequence reads: CASSTGQPNEKLFF. CDR3 bases: TGTGCCAGCAGCACGGGACAGCCTAATGAAAAACTGTTTTTT.

V and J are TRBV9 and TRBJ2-7; a possible D gene is TRBD2 (5 bases). Deletions cut 4 bases from V and 2 bases from J, with 10 bases between. This CDR3 has 13 residues. Per the germline V gene, CDR1 is SGDLS and CDR2 is YYNGEE. DNA for the CDR3: TGTGCCAGCAGCAATACCGGGACCTACGAGCAGTACTTC. Protein: CASSNTGTYEQYF.

This clone was recorded once. The CDR3 sequence: CASSRLAGLLGTDTQYF. Written as DNA, the CDR3 is TGTGCCAGCAGCCGTCTAGCGGGGCTGCTGGGGACAGATACGCAGTATTTT. This rearrangement joins TRBV7-9 to TRBJ2-3; 9 bases fit TRBD2. The CDR3 length is 17 residues. Germline V gene data show CDR1 as SEHNR and CDR2 as FQNEAQ (reference sequence). V was pared by 5 bases and J by 3 bases, with 12 bases of the junction left unmatched.

The rearrangement joins TRBV30 to TRBJ2-6; D not certain. CDR1 and CDR2 (germline): GTSNPN, SVGIG (reference sequence). This CDR3 has 16 residues. V lost 5 bases, J lost 4 bases, and 18 bases lay in between. The CDR3 DNA reads as TGTGCCTGGGGTCTCCTTGGGCTATCCGGGGCCAACGTCCTGACTTTC. Protein sequence: CAWGLLGLSGANVLTF. Complete variable domain (other parts from reference TRBV30 and TRBJ2-6): SQTIHQWPATLVQPVGSPLSLECTVEGTSNPNLYWYRQAAGRGLQLLFYSVGIGQISSEVPQNLSASRPQDRQFILSSKKLLLSDSGFYLCAWGLLGLSGANVLTFGAGSRLTVL.

The table lists this clone with a count of one. CDR3 protein: CASSFGKQGISYEQYF. The CDR3 bases are TGTGCCAGCAGCTTTGGTAAACAGGGAATAAGCTACGAGCAGTACTTC. The V call is TRBV7-2, the J call TRBJ2-7, with D perhaps TRBD1 (6 bases). The germline V gene encodes CDR1 SGHTA and CDR2 FQGNSA. With 3 bases removed from V and 3 bases from J, the gap between germline ends came to 18 bases. The CDR3 consists of 16 residues.

The rearrangement uses TRBV9 and TRBJ2-5; 8 bases agree with TRBD2. The CDR3 has 17 amino acids. The germline V gene encodes CDR1 SGDLS and CDR2 YYNGEE. V trimming: 3 bases; J trimming: 2 bases; junction bases outside the gene matches: 12. DNA of the CDR3: TGTGCCAGCAGCGCTCCCGGGGGGGCCATGTTACAAGAGACCCAGTACTTC. This gives the protein CASSAPGGAMLQETQYF.